What follows are 16 T cell receptor beta chains derived from one specimen sequenced in a study of T cells in women clearing cervical HPV infection. Some clones are missing from TCRdb's copy, which holds only in-frame ones; the method was immunoSEQ multiplex PCR. The data include about 26,000 clones; the top ten clones carry around 3.5%. The sequencing sample was made of blood buffy coat. Receptors were obtained from a woman aged 18 to 75 with a cervical HPV16 infection that either progressed to CIN3+ or cleared (not recorded which).

A word on this clone: Read coverage stops 3 residues before the CDR3 terminus; the germline J gene supplies the remainder. The genes are TRBV19 and TRBJ2-3, with 12 bases identical to TRBD2. The germline V gene encodes CDR1 LNHDA and CDR2 SQIVND (reference sequence). The CDR3 is made up of 16 amino acids. J gave up 3 bases and V 7 bases, and 8 bases lay outside the gene matches. CDR3 DNA (partial): TGTGCCAGTATTCCCACTAGCGGGGGGTTTACAGATACG. It translates to CASIPTSGGFTDT. Given in full, the CDR3 is CASIPTSGGFTDTQYF.

Of note for this clone: The sequence runs out 3 residues before the end of the CDR3; the remainder is reconstructed from the germline J gene. This chain uses TRBV30 with TRBJ2-4, with a possible D match to TRBD2 (5 bases). CDR3 length: 16 amino acids. Looked up from germline, CDR1 is GTSNPN and CDR2 is SVGIG (reference sequence). Trimming stripped 2 bases from V and 0 bases from J, with 14 bases between. The CDR3 sequence: CAWSRFSELAKNIQYF. The sequenced part of the CDR3 DNA is TGTGCCTGGAGTCGATTTAGCGAGTTAGCCAAAAACATT. Supplemented by reference TRBV30 and TRBJ2-4, the full variable domain reads SQTIHQWPATLVQPVGSPLSLECTVEGTSNPNLYWYRQAAGRGLQLLFYSVGIGQISSEVPQNLSASRPQDRQFILSSKKLLLSDSGFYLCAWSRFSELAKNIQYFGAGTRLSVL.

A word on this clone: Read sequence stops 3 residues before the CDR3 end, and the germline J gene provides the missing end. The chain joins TRBV30 to TRBJ1-1; no clear D. The CDR3 covers 13 residues. The V end lost 1 base, the J end lost 4 bases, and 10 bases lay between the germline ends. Germline CDR1 reads GTSNPN; CDR2 reads SVGIG (reference sequence). The CDR3 protein is CAWSAQRGTEAFF. The CDR3 bases that were read are TGTGCCTGGAGTGCACAGAGAGGCACTGAA.

On this clone itself: The CDR3 is cut off 3 residues early in the read; its end comes from the germline J gene. J is TRBJ2-7 and V is TRBV14; 12 nucleotides line up with TRBD1. Germline V CDR1 and CDR2: SGHDN, FVKESK. With V trimmed by 4 bases and J by 4 bases, 2 bases remained unmatched. The CDR3 loop spans 14 amino acids. CDR3 amino acids: CASSRDRGLYEQYF. CDR3 DNA, as far as it was read: TGTGCCAGCAGCCGGGACAGGGGGCTGTACGAG.

Note on this clone: The read halts 3 residues ahead of the CDR3 end, with the missing end drawn from the germline J gene. The chain employs TRBV20-1 and TRBJ1-1; possibly TRBD1 for D (5 bases). The CDR3 contains 15 residues. CDR1 and CDR2 from the germline V gene are DFQATT and SNEGSKA (reference sequence). Trimming removed 3 bases from V and 1 base from J, with 15 bases in between. CDR3 bases read: TGCAGTGCTAGGAAAAAAACAGGCGCGAACACTGAA. Residues: CSARKKTGANTE. The entire CDR3 protein reads CSARKKTGANTEAFF.

Points on this clone: The sequence runs out 3 residues before the end of the CDR3; the remainder is reconstructed from the germline J gene. The chain joins TRBV5-4 to TRBJ2-5, with D tentatively TRBD1 (5 bases). This CDR3 comprises 14 residues. CDR1 is SGHNT, CDR2 YYREEE, per germline (reference sequence). Trimming took off 3 bases at V and 3 bases at J, with 12 bases between the two ends. CDR3 in amino acids: CASSSRQTKETQYF. The DNA read from the CDR3 is TGTGCCAGCAGCTCGCGACAGACAAAAGAGACC.

Remarks on this clone: Sequencing ends 3 residues short of the CDR3 end; the germline J gene provides the rest. The V call is TRBV12-5, the J call TRBJ1-4; 7 bases align to TRBD1. The CDR3 is 16 amino acids. With 4 bases clipped from V and 4 bases from J, the junction kept 9 bases outside the gene matches. CDR1 and CDR2 (germline): LGHNT, FRNRAP. The CDR3: CASGWGGQEFNEKLFF. The DNA read from the CDR3 is TGTGCTAGTGGTTGGGGAGGACAGGAGTTTAATGAAAAA. Based on the CDR3 plus reference TRBV12-5 and TRBJ1-4, the full variable domain is DARVTQTPRHKVTEMGQEVTMRCQPILGHNTVFWYRQTMMQGLELLAYFRNRAPLDDSGMPKDRFSAEMPDATLATLKIQPSEPRDSAVYFCASGWGGQEFNEKLFFGSGTQLSVL.

As concerns this clone: The missing CDR3 end, 3 residues past where the read stops, is filled in from the germline J gene. The chain has TRBV20-1 and TRBJ2-7; D is ambiguous. The germline V and J ends were trimmed by 2 bases and 0 bases, with 14 bases remaining between them. Germline CDR1 DFQATT, CDR2 SNEGSKA (reference sequence). The CDR3 has 15 amino acids. This CDR3 reads CSARLPRRTSYEQYF. The part of the CDR3 DNA that was read is TGCAGTGCTAGATTGCCTAGACGCACCTCCTACGAG.

A note on this clone: One junction end disagrees with the germline gene, perhaps due to a read error. The CDR3 is cut off 3 residues early in the read; its end comes from the germline J gene. This chain connects TRBV7-7 to TRBJ1-2, with TRBD1 as a possible D gene (5 bases). The CDR3 loop spans 13 amino acids. Germline loops: CDR1 SSHAT, CDR2 FNYEAQ (reference sequence). CDR3 bases read: TGTGCTAGCAGTATCAGCGGGGGATACGAC. Its protein is CASSISGGYD. In full, the CDR3 reads CASSISGGYDYTF.

Comment on this clone: The observed sequence ends 3 residues before the CDR3 terminus, with the missing tail filled in from the germline J gene. This sequence joins TRBV6-2 or TRBV6-3 and TRBJ2-2; 7 bases agree with TRBD1. Germline CDR1 and CDR2: MNHEY and SVGEGT. CDR3 length equals 14 residues. The sequenced part of the CDR3 DNA is TGTGCCAGCAGCCCGGGACAGTATAATTCACCG. This codes for CASSPGQYNSP. The full CDR3 sequence reads CASSPGQYNSPLFF.

With respect to this clone: The CDR3 is cut off 3 residues early in the read; its end comes from the germline J gene. The chain joins TRBV20-1 to TRBJ2-7; D is possibly TRBD1 (5 bases). Between the trimmed V and J ends, which lost 0 bases and 0 bases, there was a span of 9 bases. Germline CDR1 is DFQATT and CDR2 is SNEGSKA (reference sequence). This CDR3 is 14 amino acids long. CDR3 DNA, as far as it was read: TGCAGTGCTAGAGAAACAGGAAGCTCCTACGAG. Its translation is CSARETGSSYE. The entire CDR3 sequence reads CSARETGSSYEQYF.

Comments on this clone: The read ends 3 residues early relative to the CDR3; the germline J gene fills the gap. The chain links TRBV29-1 to TRBJ1-1; a possible D gene is TRBD1 (5 bases). Per germline, CDR1 SQVTM and CDR2 ANQGSEA. This CDR3 contains 15 residues. V lost 0 bases to trimming and J lost 1 base, with 12 bases between them. CDR3 in amino acids: CSVEDPRQRNTEAFF. The covered CDR3 bases are TGCAGCGTTGAAGATCCCCGACAGAGGAACACTGAA.

As to this clone: The DNA ends 3 residues before the CDR3 does, and the rest of the CDR3 is filled in from the germline J gene. The gene calls are TRBV20-1 and TRBJ2-3, with 7 bases aligning to TRBD2. V shed 0 bases, J shed 2 bases, and the junction held 8 bases outside the gene matches. The CDR3 totals 16 residues. The V gene's germline CDR1 is DFQATT and CDR2 SNEGSKA (reference sequence). The sequenced CDR3 bases are TGCAGTGCTAGAGATCCTGCGGGGGACCACACAGATACG. As protein: CSARDPAGDHTDT. The CDR3 as a whole reads CSARDPAGDHTDTQYF.

About this clone: From the germline J gene comes the end of the CDR3, since the read stops 3 residues before it. The genes are TRBV19 and TRBJ1-2; the D gene is possibly TRBD1 (5 bases). This CDR3 has 17 residues. Germline-derived CDR1 and CDR2 are LNHDA and SQIVND (reference sequence). The part of the CDR3 DNA that was read is TGTGCCAGTAGGTCTCGAACCGGGACTAGCGGTTCCTACGAC. Translated: CASRSRTGTSGSYD. The whole CDR3 region reads CASRSRTGTSGSYDYTF.

A remark on this clone: The read terminates 3 residues ahead of where the CDR3 ends, so the germline J gene completes it. The chain joins TRBV7-1 to TRBJ2-6, with TRBD2 identical over 8 bases. TRBV7-1 is an ORF for which the function is uncertain. The CDR3 runs 21 residues. Trimming cost V 3 bases and J 2 bases; bases outside gene matches: 18. The sequenced CDR3 bases are TGTGCCAGCAGCTCCGAGGTATGGGGCGGGGGGCAGTGGGCTGGGGCCAACGTC. The encoded protein is CASSSEVWGGGQWAGANV. The whole CDR3 protein is CASSSEVWGGGQWAGANVLTF.

A remark on this clone: The CDR3 extends 3 residues past the end of the read, so its final part is completed from the germline J gene. V usage is TRBV11-2 and J usage is TRBJ1-1, with TRBD1 as a possible D gene (5 bases). The CDR3 is made up of 11 amino acids. The germline CDR1 and CDR2 sequences are SGHAT and FQNNGV. CDR3 protein: CASSSGLGAFF. CDR3 bases read: TGTGCCAGCAGCTCGGGACTGGGA. Full variable domain (outside the CDR3, taken from reference TRBV11-2 and TRBJ1-1): EAGVAQSPRYKIIEKRQSVAFWCNPISGHATLYWYQQILGQGPKLLIQFQNNGVVDDSQLPKDRFSAERLKGVDSTLKIQPAKLEDSAVYLCASSSGLGAFFGQGTRLTVV.